One T cell receptor (beta chain) is described in this entry. The data stem from a study of blood T cell repertoires in COVID-19. In the study overall: The United States, Italy and Spain supplied acute and convalescent COVID-19 samples. PBMCs, B-cell-depleted T cells, or T cells provided the cDNA or gDNA that made up the material.

As originally analysed: Researchers report that nucleated cell counts were estimated from reference gene primer amplification. The method was immunoSEQ multiplex PCR; TCRdb's version includes in-frame clones alone and lacks a portion of them. That table supplies the V and J calls and clone size; D and trimming were determined from the DNA. In the table there are around 290,000 clones, about 89% of which are singletons. Material for sequencing was peripheral blood. The receptor's source is a woman in her forties or fifties who had recovered from COVID-19.

As DNA, the CDR3 is TGTGCCAGCCGCACCGGGGGGGTCTATGGCTACACCTTC. Protein product: CASRTGGVYGYTF. This sequence joins TRBV6-6 and TRBJ1-2; a possible D gene is TRBD1 (5 bases). The CDR3 runs 13 residues. The V gene lost 8 bases and the J gene lost 4 bases, with 14 bases spanning the gap. In germline, CDR1 is MNHNY, CDR2 SVGAGI (reference sequence).